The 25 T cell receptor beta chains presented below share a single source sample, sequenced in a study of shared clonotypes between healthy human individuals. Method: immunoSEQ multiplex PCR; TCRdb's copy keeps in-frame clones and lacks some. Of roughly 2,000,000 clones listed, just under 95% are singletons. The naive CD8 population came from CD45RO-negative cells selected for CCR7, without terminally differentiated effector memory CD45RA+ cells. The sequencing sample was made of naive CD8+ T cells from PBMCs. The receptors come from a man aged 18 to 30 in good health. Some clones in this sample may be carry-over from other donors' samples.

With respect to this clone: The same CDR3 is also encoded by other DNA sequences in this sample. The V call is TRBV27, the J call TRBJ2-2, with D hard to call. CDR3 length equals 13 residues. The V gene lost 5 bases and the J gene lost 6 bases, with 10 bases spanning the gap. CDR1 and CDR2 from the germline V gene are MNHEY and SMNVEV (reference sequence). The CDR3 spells CASSPYRAGELFF. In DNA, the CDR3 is TGTGCCAGCAGTCCCTATCGGGCCGGGGAGCTGTTTTTT.

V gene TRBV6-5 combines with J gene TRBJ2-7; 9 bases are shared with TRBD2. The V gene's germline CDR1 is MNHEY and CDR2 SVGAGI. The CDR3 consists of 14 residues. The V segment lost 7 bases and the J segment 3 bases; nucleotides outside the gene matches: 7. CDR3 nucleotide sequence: TGTGCCAGCATGGGAAGGCGGGAGGGCTACGAGCAGTACTTC. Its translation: CASMGRREGYEQYF.

Here the CDR3 reads CASSYSDRVEGYTF. CDR3 nucleotides: TGTGCCAGCAGTTACTCGGACAGGGTCGAGGGCTACACCTTC. The chain recombines TRBV6-6 with TRBJ1-2, with 8 bases lining up with TRBD1. Trimming at V came to 0 bases and at J to 8 bases, leaving 5 bases not matched to a gene. The CDR3 spans 14 residues. Germline CDR1 reads MNHNY; CDR2 reads SVGAGI (reference sequence).

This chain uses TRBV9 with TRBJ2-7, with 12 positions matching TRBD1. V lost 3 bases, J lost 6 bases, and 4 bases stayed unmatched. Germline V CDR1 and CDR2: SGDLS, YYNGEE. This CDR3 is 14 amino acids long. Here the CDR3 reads CASSAGTGGFEQYF. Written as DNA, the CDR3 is TGTGCCAGCAGCGCGGGGACAGGGGGCTTCGAGCAGTACTTC. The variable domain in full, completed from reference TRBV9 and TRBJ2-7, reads DSGVTQTPKHLITATGQRVTLRCSPRSGDLSVYWYQQSLDQGLQFLIQYYNGEERAKGNILERFSAQQFPDLHSELNLSSLELGDSALYFCASSAGTGGFEQYFGPGTRLTVT.

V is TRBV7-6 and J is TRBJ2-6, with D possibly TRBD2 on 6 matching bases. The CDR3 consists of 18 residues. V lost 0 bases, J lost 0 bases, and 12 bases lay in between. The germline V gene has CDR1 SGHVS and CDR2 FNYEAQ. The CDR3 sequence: CASSLAGGLPSGANVLTF. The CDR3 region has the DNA TGTGCCAGCAGCTTAGCGGGGGGTTTGCCCTCTGGGGCCAACGTCCTGACTTTC.

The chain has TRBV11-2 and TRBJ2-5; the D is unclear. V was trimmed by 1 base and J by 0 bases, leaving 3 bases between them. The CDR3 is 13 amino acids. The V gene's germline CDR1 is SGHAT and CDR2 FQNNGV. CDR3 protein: CASSLGYQETQYF. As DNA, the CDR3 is TGTGCCAGCAGCTTAGGATACCAAGAGACCCAGTACTTC.

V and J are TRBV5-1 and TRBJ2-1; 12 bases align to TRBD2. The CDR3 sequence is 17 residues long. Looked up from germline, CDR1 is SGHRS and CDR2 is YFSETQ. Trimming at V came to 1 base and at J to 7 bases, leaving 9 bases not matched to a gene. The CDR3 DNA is TGCGCCAGCAGCTTGTTACTAGCGGGAGGAGCGTCAAATGAGCAGTTCTTC. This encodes CASSLLLAGGASNEQFF.

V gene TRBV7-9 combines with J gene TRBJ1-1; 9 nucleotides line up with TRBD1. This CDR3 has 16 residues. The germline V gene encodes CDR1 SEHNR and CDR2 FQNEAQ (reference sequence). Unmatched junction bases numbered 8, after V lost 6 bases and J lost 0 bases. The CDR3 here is CASSDWTGALNTEAFF. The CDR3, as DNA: TGTGCCAGCAGTGACTGGACAGGGGCGCTGAACACTGAAGCTTTCTTT.

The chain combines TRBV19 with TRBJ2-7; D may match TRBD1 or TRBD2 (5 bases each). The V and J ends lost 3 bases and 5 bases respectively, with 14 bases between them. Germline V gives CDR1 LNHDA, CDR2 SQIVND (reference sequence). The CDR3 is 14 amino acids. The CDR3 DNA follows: TGTGCCAGTAGTATGGGGGAAGGGCACAACGAGCAGTACTTC. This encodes CASSMGEGHNEQYF.

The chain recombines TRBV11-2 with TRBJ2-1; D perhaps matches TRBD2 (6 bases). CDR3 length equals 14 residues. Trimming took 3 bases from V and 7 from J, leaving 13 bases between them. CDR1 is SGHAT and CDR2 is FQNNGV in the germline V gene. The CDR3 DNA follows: TGTGCCAGCAGCTTTCTCGAGGGGAGGAATGAGCAGTTCTTC. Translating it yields CASSFLEGRNEQFF.

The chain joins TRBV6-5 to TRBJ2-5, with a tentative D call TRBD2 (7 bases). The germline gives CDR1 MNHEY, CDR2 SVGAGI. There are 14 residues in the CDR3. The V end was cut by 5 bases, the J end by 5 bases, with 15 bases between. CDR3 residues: CASSAFGGRETQYF. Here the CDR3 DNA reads TGTGCCAGCAGTGCTTTCGGGGGGCGGGAGACCCAGTACTTC.

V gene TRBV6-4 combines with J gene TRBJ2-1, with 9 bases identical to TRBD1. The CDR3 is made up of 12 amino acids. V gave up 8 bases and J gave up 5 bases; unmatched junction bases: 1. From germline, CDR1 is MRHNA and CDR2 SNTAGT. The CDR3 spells CASGQGNNEQFF. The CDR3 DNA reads TGTGCCAGCGGACAGGGGAACAATGAGCAGTTCTTC.

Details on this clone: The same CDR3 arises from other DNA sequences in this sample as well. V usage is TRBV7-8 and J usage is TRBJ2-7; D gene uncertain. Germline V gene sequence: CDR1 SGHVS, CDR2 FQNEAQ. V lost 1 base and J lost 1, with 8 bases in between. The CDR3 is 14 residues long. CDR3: CASSLVGRSYEQYF. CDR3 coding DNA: TGTGCCAGCAGCTTAGTGGGCAGATCCTACGAGCAGTACTTC.

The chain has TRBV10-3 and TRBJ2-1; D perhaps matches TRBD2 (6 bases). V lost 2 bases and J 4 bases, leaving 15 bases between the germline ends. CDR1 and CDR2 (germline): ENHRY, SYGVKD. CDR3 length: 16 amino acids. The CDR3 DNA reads TGTGCCATCAGTGAGGGGAGCGGAGGGAAATACAATGAGCAGTTCTTC. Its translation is CAISEGSGGKYNEQFF.

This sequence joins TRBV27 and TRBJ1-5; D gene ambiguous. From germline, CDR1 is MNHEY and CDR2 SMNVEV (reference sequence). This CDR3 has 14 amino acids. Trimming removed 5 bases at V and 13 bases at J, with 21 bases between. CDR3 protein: CASSGPGSLSPQHF. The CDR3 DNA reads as TGTGCCAGCAGTGGACCGGGTTCCCTTTCTCCTCAGCATTTT.

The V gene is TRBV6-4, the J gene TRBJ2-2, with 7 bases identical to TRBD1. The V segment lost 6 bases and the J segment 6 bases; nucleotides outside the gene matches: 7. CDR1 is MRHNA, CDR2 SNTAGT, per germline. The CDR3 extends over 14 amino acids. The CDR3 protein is CASSATGRAGELFF. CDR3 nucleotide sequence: TGTGCCAGCAGCGCGACAGGGAGAGCCGGGGAGCTGTTTTTT.

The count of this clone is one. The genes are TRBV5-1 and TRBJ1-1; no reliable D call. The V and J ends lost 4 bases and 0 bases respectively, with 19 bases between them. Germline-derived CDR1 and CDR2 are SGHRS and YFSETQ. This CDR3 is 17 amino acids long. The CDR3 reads CASSPGRGQAMNTEAFF. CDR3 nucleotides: TGCGCCAGCAGCCCCGGTCGTGGCCAAGCCATGAACACTGAAGCTTTCTTT.

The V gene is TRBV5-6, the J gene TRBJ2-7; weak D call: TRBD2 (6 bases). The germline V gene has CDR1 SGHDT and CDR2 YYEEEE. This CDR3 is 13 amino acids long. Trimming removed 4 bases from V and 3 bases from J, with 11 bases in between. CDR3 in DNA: TGTGCCAGCAGCCCGACGGGACTCTACGAGCAGTACTTC. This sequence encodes CASSPTGLYEQYF.

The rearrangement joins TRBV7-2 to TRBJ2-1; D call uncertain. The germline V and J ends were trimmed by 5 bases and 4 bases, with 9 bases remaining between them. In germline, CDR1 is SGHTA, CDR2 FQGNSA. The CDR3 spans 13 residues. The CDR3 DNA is TGTGCCAGCAGCCTAGAAAATTACAATGAGCAGTTCTTC. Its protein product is CASSLENYNEQFF.

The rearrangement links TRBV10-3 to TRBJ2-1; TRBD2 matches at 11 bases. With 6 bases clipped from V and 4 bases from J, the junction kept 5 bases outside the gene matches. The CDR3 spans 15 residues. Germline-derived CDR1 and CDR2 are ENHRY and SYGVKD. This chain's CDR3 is CAISLAGGPYNEQFF. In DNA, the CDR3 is TGTGCCATCAGCTTAGCGGGAGGGCCGTACAATGAGCAGTTCTTC.

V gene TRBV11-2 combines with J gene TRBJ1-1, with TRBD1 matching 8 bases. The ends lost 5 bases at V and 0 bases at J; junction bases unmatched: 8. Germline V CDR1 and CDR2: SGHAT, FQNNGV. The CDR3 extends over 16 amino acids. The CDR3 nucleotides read TGTGCCAGCAGCCTTAGACAGGGGATTATGAACACTGAAGCTTTCTTT. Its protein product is CASSLRQGIMNTEAFF.

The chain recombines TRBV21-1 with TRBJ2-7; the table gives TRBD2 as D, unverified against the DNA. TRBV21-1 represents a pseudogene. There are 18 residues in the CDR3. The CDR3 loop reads CASSETLAFGSGPYEQYF. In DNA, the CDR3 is TGTGCCAGCAGCGAGACACTAGCGTTCGGGAGTGGGCCCTACGAGCAGTACTTC.

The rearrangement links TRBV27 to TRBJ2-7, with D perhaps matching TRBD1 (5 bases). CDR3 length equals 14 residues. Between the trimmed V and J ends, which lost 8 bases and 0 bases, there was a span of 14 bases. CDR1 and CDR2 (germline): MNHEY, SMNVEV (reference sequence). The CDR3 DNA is TGTGCCAGCCTCACCAGAAGGGGCTCCTACGAGCAGTACTTC. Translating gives CASLTRRGSYEQYF.

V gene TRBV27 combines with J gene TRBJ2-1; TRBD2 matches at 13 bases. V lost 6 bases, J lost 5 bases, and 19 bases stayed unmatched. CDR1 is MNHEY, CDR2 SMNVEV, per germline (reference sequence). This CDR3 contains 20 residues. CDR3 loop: CASRRTELGGTSGTNNEQFF. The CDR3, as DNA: TGTGCCAGCAGACGGACGGAACTAGGGGGGACTAGCGGGACCAACAATGAGCAGTTCTTC.

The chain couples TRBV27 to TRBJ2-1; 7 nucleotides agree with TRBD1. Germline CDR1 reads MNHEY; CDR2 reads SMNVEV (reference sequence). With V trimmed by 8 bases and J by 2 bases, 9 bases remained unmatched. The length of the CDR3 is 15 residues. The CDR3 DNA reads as TGTGCCAGCGGTCCGACAGGGATTACCTACAATGAGCAGTTCTTC. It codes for CASGPTGITYNEQFF.